The 13 T cell receptor beta chains presented below share a single source sample, sequenced in a study of post-analysis software for immune sequencing data. Unique molecular identifiers had been added to the TCR beta cDNA libraries. TCRdb re-called the PCR reads with MiXCR, one entry per CDR3 protein. The sample contains about 770,000 distinct CDR3 sequences, around 45% of which appear only once. Which antigens these TCRs recognize remains unknown. Findings and limits, study-wide: Five or six TRBV segments appeared more often in patients than in controls, and TRBV5-6, TRBV5-1 and TRBV20-1 were among these.

Sequenced sample: blood. Source of these receptors: a girl under 18 with multiple sclerosis.

This rearrangement joins TRBV13 to TRBJ2-7; tentatively, D is TRBD2 (5 bases). CDR3 size: 15 residues. Germline CDR1 reads PRHDT; CDR2 reads FYEKMQ (reference sequence). V was trimmed by 0 bases and J by 7 bases, leaving 16 bases between them. The CDR3 DNA is TGTGCCAGCAGCTTAGGGGGAGATCTCCTTCGGGAGCAGTACTTC. Amino acid sequence: CASSLGGDLLREQYF.

The chain uses TRBV20-1 and TRBJ2-1; 9 positions agree with TRBD2. Losses at the gene ends were 0 bases for V and 2 bases for J; bases not matched to a gene: 2. Germline CDR1 DFQATT, CDR2 SNEGSKA (reference sequence). The CDR3 consists of 15 residues. The CDR3 nucleotides read TGCAGTGCTAGAGATCGCGGGAGGGCCTACAATGAGCAGTTCTTC. It is translated as CSARDRGRAYNEQFF.

The V and J genes are TRBV29-1 and TRBJ2-7; 9 bases line up with TRBD1. J lost 3 bases, V lost 6 bases, and 6 bases had no gene match. CDR1 SQVTM and CDR2 ANQGSEA come from the germline V gene. This CDR3 contains 13 residues. The DNA for the CDR3 is TGCAGCGTGCCCGGGACAGGGCTCTACGAGCAGTACTTC. Its protein is CSVPGTGLYEQYF.

This clonotype was detected many times. The rearrangement uses TRBV7-9 and TRBJ2-1; TRBD2 matches 13 bases. The CDR3 sequence is 15 residues long. Losses at the gene ends were 5 bases for V and 4 bases for J; bases not matched to a gene: 2. Germline lookup yields CDR1 SEHNR and CDR2 FQNEAQ (reference sequence). CDR3 protein: CASSRLAGGYNEQFF. CDR3 coding DNA: TGTGCCAGCAGCCGACTAGCGGGGGGATACAATGAGCAGTTCTTC.

The chain carries TRBV4-1 and TRBJ2-3; D not resolved. The CDR3 contains 14 residues. Between the trimmed V and J ends, which lost 0 bases and 9 bases, there was a span of 13 bases. Germline V gene lookup returns CDR1 MGHRA and CDR2 YSYEKL. CDR3 in amino acids: CASSQDRSSQTQYF. CDR3 coding DNA: TGCGCCAGCAGCCAAGATCGGTCCTCCCAGACGCAGTATTTT.

The table lists this clonotype with a few counts. J is TRBJ2-1 and V is TRBV12-3 or TRBV12-4; TRBD2 aligns across 10 bases. Trimming removed 7 bases from V and 1 base from J; junction bases left unmatched: 7. The length of the CDR3 is 16 residues. This CDR3 reads CASNGVAGGSYNEQFF. The CDR3 coding sequence is TGTGCCAGCAATGGGGTAGCGGGAGGATCCTACAATGAGCAGTTCTTC.

This clonotype was detected only a few times. The rearrangement joins TRBV6-6 to TRBJ2-4; D is perhaps TRBD2 (5 bases). Judging by the DNA end, TRBJ2-7 fits better; the J call may be wrong. CDR3 length equals 12 residues. Per germline, CDR1 MNHNY and CDR2 SVGAGI (reference sequence). CDR3 sequence reads: CASLAGAAEQYF. The DNA for the CDR3 is TGTGCCAGCCTAGCTGGCGCCGCCGAGCAGTACTTC.

This clonotype has only a few counts. The rearrangement joins TRBV6-2 or TRBV6-3 to TRBJ1-5; D is ambiguous. The ends were cut back, 5 bases at V and 4 bases at J, with 15 bases in the middle. From germline, CDR1 is MNHEY and CDR2 SVGEGT. CDR3 size: 15 residues. The CDR3: CASSALKGYNQPQHF. CDR3 sequence (DNA): TGTGCCAGCAGTGCACTAAAGGGTTATAATCAGCCCCAGCATTTT.

The chain is built from TRBV20-1 and TRBJ2-5; the D gene could be TRBD1 or TRBD2 (5 bases each). Germline CDR1 DFQATT, CDR2 SNEGSKA (reference sequence). The length of the CDR3 is 13 residues. The V gene lost 3 bases and the J gene lost 1 base, with 9 bases spanning the gap. In nucleotides, the CDR3 is TGCAGTGCTAGGTGGGGGTCCCAAGAGACCCAGTACTTC. Its protein product is CSARWGSQETQYF.

The V call is TRBV13, the J call TRBJ2-1; a weak D match, TRBD2 (6 bases). The V gene lost 1 base and the J gene lost 4 bases, with 17 bases spanning the gap. From germline, CDR1 is PRHDT and CDR2 FYEKMQ (reference sequence). The CDR3 is 17 amino acids. The CDR3 region has the DNA TGTGCCAGCAGCTTAGATAGTGGTAGCGGTTCTTACAATGAGCAGTTCTTC. The encoded protein is CASSLDSGSGSYNEQFF.

This clonotype was observed a handful of times. The rearrangement joins TRBV6-1 to TRBJ1-4; tentative D call: TRBD1 (5 bases). This CDR3 contains 13 residues. Trimming pared 7 bases from V and 5 bases from J, leaving 11 bases between. Germline assignment: CDR1 MNHNS and CDR2 SASEGT. The CDR3 DNA reads TGTGCCAGCATCAAGGACACCAATGAAAAACTGTTTTTT. It specifies CASIKDTNEKLFF.

In its sample, this clonotype was seen a few times. The CDR3 DNA sequence: TGTGCCAGCAGTTCCAAGTTCGGCGTCGGGGTCACAGATACGCAGTATTTT. It is translated as CASSSKFGVGVTDTQYF. The chain is built from TRBV12-3 or TRBV12-4 and TRBJ2-3; possibly TRBD2 for D (5 bases). The CDR3 length is 17 residues. V was cut by 4 bases and J by 2 bases, with 19 bases left in between.

The J gene is TRBJ2-1, the V gene TRBV27, with 10 bases matching TRBD2. Trimming took 4 bases from V and 4 from J; bases not matched to a gene: 7. CDR1 and CDR2 (germline): MNHEY, SMNVEV (reference sequence). This CDR3 spans 16 amino acids. The CDR3 region is CASSSRAGGVYNEQFF. DNA of the CDR3: TGTGCCAGCAGTTCCAGAGCGGGGGGGGTGTACAATGAGCAGTTCTTC.